Described below is a single TCR beta chain sequence and its context. Antigen: not known. This sample stems from a study of blood T cells in healthy people across ages. Study results and caveats: Aged donors had fewer naive CD4+ cells and lower diversity than long-lived donors.

V lost 2 bases to trimming and J lost 5 bases, with 6 bases between them. Germline V gene data show CDR1 as SGHAT and CDR2 as FQNNGV. The CDR3 covers 12 residues. Together with a sample-barcoded 5' primer, a J-beta primer mix was included in a second PCR lasting about 6 to 11 cycles. TCRdb re-derived calls from the 5' RACE reads in MiXCR, one entry per CDR3 protein. The sample carries about 1.4 million distinct CDR3 sequences, roughly 60% recorded once. This receptor was obtained from a man aged 18 to 30 in good health. V gene TRBV11-2 combines with J gene TRBJ1-1; D not certain. The sequenced material came from blood. For the CDR3, the DNA is TGTGCCAGCAGCTTAACGAGGACTGAAGCTTTCTTT. It codes for CASSLTRTEAFF.